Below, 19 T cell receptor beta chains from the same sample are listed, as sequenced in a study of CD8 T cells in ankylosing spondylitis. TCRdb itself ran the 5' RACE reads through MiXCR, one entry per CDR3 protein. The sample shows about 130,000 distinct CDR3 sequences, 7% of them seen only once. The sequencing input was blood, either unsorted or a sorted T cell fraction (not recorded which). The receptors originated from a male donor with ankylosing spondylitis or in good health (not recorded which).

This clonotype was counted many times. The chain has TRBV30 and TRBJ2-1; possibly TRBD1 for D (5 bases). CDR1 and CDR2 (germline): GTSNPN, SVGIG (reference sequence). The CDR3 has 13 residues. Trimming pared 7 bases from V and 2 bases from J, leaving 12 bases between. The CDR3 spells CASTGATYNEQFF. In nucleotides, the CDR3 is TGTGCCTCCACAGGAGCAACCTACAATGAGCAGTTCTTC.

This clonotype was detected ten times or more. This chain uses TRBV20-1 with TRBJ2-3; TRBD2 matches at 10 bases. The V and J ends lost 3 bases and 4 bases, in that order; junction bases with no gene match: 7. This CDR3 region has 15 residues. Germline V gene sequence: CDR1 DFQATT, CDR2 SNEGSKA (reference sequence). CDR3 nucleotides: TGCAGTGCTAGCACCTGGCTAGCGGGAGCAGATACGCAGTATTTT. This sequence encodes CSASTWLAGADTQYF.

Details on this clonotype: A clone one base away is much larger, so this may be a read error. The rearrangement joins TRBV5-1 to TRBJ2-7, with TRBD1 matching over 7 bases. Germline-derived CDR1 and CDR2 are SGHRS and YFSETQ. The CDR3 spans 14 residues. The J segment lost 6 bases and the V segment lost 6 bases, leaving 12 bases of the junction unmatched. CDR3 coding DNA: TGCGCCAGCAACGGACAGGAACCCCTCCGCGAGCAGTACTTC. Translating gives CASNGQEPLREQYF.

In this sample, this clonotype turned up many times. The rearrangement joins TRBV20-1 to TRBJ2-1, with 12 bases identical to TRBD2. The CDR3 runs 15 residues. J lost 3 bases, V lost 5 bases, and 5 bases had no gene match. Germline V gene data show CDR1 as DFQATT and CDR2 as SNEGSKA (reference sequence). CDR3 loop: CSAPTSGSFYNEQFF. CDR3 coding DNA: TGCAGTGCTCCGACTAGCGGGAGCTTCTACAATGAGCAGTTCTTC.

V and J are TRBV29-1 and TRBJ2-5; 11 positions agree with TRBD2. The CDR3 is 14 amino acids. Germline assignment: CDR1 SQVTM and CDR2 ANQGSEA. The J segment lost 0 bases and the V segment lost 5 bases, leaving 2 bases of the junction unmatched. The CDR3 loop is CSVMGLADQETQYF. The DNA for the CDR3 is TGCAGCGTTATGGGACTAGCGGACCAAGAGACCCAGTACTTC.

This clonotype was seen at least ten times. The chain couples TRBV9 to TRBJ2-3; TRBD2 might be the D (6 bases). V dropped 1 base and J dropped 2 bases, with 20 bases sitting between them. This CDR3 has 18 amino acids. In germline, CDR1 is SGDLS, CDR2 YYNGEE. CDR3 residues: CASSVLGMVGDFTDTQYF. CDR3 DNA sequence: TGTGCCAGCAGCGTACTGGGGATGGTCGGGGACTTCACAGATACGCAGTATTTT.

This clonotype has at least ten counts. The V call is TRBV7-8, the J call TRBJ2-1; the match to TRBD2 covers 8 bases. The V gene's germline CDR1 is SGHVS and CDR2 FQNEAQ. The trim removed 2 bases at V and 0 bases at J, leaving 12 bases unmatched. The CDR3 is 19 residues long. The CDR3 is CASSLILLAGTSSYNEQFF. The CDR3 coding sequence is TGTGCCAGCAGCTTAATCCTCCTAGCGGGTACCAGCTCCTACAATGAGCAGTTCTTC.

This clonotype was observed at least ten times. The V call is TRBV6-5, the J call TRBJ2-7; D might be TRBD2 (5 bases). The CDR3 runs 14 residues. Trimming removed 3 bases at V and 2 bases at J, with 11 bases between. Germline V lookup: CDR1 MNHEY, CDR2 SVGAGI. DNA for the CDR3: TGTGCCAGCAGTTATCGGGCGGAGGCCTACGAGCAGTACTTC. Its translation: CASSYRAEAYEQYF.

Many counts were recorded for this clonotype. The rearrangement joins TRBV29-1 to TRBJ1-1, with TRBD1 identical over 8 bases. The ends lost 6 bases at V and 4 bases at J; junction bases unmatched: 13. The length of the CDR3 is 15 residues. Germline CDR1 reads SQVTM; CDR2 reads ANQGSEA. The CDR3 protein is CSVPRTGSPGTEAFF. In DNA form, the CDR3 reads TGCAGCGTGCCCCGGACAGGGAGCCCGGGCACTGAAGCTTTCTTT.

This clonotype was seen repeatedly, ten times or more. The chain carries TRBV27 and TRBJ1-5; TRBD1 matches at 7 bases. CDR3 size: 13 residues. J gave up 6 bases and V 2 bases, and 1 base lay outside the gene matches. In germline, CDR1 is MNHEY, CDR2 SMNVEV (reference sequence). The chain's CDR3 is CASSLTGVQPQHF. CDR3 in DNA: TGTGCCAGCAGTTTAACAGGGGTTCAGCCCCAGCATTTT.

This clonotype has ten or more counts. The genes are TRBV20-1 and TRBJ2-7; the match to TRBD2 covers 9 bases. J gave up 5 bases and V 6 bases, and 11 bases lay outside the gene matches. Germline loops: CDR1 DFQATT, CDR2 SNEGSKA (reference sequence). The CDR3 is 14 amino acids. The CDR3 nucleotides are TGCAGTGCCAAAGGGTGGACTAGCGCCGACGAGCAGTACTTC. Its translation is CSAKGWTSADEQYF.

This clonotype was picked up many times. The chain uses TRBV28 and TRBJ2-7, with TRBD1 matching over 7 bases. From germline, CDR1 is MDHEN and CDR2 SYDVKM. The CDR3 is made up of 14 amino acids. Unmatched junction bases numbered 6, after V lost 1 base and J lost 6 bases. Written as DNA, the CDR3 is TGTGCCAGCAGTTTATTGGGACAGCCTTCCGAGCAGTACTTC. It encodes CASSLLGQPSEQYF.

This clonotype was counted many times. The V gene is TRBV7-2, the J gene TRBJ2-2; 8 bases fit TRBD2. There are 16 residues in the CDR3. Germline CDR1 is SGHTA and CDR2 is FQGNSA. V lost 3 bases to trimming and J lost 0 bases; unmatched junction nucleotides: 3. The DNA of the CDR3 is TGTGCCAGCAGCTTGGTAGCGGGACCGAACACCGGGGAGCTGTTTTTT. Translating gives CASSLVAGPNTGELFF.

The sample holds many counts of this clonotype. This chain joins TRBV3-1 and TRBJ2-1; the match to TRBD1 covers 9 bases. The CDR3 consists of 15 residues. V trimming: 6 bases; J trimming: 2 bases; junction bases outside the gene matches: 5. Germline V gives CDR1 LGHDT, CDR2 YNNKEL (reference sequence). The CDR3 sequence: CASSRDRDTYNEQFF. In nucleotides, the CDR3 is TGTGCCAGCAGTCGGGACAGGGATACCTACAATGAGCAGTTCTTC.

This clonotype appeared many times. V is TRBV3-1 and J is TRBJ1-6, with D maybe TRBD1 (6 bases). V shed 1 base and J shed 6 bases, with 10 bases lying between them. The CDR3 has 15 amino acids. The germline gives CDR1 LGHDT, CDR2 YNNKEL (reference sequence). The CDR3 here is CASSQGTVSNSPLHF. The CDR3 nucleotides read TGTGCCAGCAGCCAAGGGACAGTCTCTAATTCACCCCTCCACTTT.

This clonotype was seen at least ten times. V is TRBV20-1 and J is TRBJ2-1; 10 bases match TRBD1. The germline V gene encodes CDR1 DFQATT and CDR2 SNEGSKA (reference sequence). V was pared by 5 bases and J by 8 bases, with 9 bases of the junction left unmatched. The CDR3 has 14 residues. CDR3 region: CSADPGQGIDEQFF. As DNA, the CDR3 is TGCAGTGCTGATCCGGGACAGGGGATCGATGAGCAGTTCTTC.

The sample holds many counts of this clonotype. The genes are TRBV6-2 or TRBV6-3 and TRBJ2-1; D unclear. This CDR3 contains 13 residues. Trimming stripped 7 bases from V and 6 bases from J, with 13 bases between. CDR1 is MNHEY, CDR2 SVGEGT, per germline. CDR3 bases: TGTGCCAGCAACCCTCTCGACCCCAATGAGCAGTTCTTC. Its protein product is CASNPLDPNEQFF.

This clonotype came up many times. The CDR3 nucleotides read TGCAGTGGGATCAGAACGAACACTGAAGCTTTCTTT. Translating gives CSGIRTNTEAFF. The chain carries TRBV20-1 and TRBJ1-1; no clear D. The V gene lost 7 bases and the J gene lost 1 base, with 10 bases spanning the gap. Germline V CDR1 and CDR2: DFQATT, SNEGSKA (reference sequence). This CDR3 comprises 12 residues.

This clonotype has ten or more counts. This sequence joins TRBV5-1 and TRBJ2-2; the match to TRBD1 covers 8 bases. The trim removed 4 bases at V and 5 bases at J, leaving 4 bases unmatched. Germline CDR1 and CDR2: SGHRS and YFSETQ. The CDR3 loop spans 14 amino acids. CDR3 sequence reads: CASSDQGATGELFF. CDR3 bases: TGCGCCAGCAGCGATCAGGGGGCAACCGGGGAGCTGTTTTTT.